The rows below give T cell receptor beta chains drawn from one sample of a study of T cell responses to AZD1222 COVID-19 vaccine. Profiled with immunoSEQ multiplex PCR; TCRdb holds only in-frame clones, not every one. Of 170,000 or so clones in the sample, roughly 91% are singletons; the top ten hold about 1%. This material consisted of peripheral blood, taken 28 days after the second dose of the MenACWY control vaccine. These receptors were collected from an adult who received the MenACWY meningococcal vaccine as a control. Both conserved end residues are part of each CDR3. Fields, in order: V gene, J gene, CDR3 protein.

>TRBV12-3/TRBV12-4|TRBJ1-1
CASSNTRTEAFF
>TRBV19|TRBJ2-2
CASSQRGTGTGELFF
>TRBV25-1|TRBJ2-2
CASRPGRTGELFF
>TRBV7-7|TRBJ2-5
CASSPPGPKETQYF
>TRBV6-5|TRBJ2-7
CASSLGPFKGYEQYF
>TRBV5-5|TRBJ1-5
CASSFGPGSNQPQHF
>TRBV5-1|TRBJ1-2
CASSALDYGYTF
>TRBV5-1|TRBJ1-2
CASSSGTGGSNYGYTF
>TRBV9|TRBJ1-5
CASSVKTGGPQHF
>TRBV5-8|TRBJ1-2
CASSLRMNYGYTF
>TRBV10-3|TRBJ2-5
CAISTQGAGETQYF
>TRBV2|TRBJ1-5
CASSEAGGNQPQHF
>TRBV6-1|TRBJ1-1
CASSEPGVNTEAFF
>TRBV5-4|TRBJ2-5
CASSLAGTGTPKETQYF
>TRBV7-8|TRBJ1-1
CASSLSPSRNTEAFF
>TRBV15|TRBJ2-5
CATSRGAGGRETQYF
>TRBV10-1|TRBJ2-3
CASSGDGGTDTQYF
>TRBV7-2|TRBJ1-1
CASSLEGQMNTEAFF
>TRBV27|TRBJ1-4
CASSLWAGSFEKLFF
>TRBV6-2/TRBV6-3|TRBJ2-7
CASSYFTTLTYEQYF
>TRBV6-5|TRBJ1-3
CASSYGRGTGNTIYF
>TRBV15|TRBJ2-3
CATSRGLAGGTDTQYF
>TRBV7-5|TRBJ1-1
CVRSVRQGSNTEAFF
>TRBV4-1|TRBJ2-5
CASSQDGSGGLTQYF
>TRBV6-6|TRBJ1-6
CASSPTRENSPLHF
>TRBV3-1/TRBV3-2|TRBJ2-5
CASSRPTQETQYF
>TRBV19|TRBJ1-2
CASSIVLGPRYGYTF
>TRBV4-2|TRBJ1-5
CASSQGGIRSNQPQHF
>TRBV30|TRBJ1-1
CAWGAKTGLNTEAFF
>TRBV28|TRBJ1-1
CASSPGGSAISEAFF
>TRBV6-1|TRBJ1-6
CASSEGARGSPLHF
>TRBV28|TRBJ2-2
CASSSIGSTGELFF
>TRBV12-3/TRBV12-4|TRBJ1-6
CASRMGGPSPLHF
>TRBV18|TRBJ1-1
CASSSQLWNTEAFF
>TRBV6-5|TRBJ2-7
CASTNRDRGRYEQYF
>TRBV6-4|TRBJ2-3
CASRVAGGRDTQYF
>TRBV7-2|TRBJ2-3
CASSSDRGPDTQYF
>TRBV10-3|TRBJ1-4
CAISESDRGFEKLFF
>TRBV12-3/TRBV12-4|TRBJ1-4
CASRDNEKLFF
>TRBV10-3|TRBJ1-2
CAITGQLSSHYGYTF
>TRBV30|TRBJ1-4
CARAGGEKLFF
>TRBV19|TRBJ1-5
CASSPRGQPQHF
>TRBV5-5|TRBJ2-7
CASSQYQGLRDEQYF
>TRBV4-1|TRBJ1-6
CASSSGVGGTHSPLHF
>TRBV30|TRBJ1-6
CAWQPGQNNSPLHF
>TRBV12-3/TRBV12-4|TRBJ1-5
CASRDTTAQPQHF
>TRBV6-2/TRBV6-3|TRBJ1-2
CASSSPVKGYTF
>TRBV5-1|TRBJ1-1
CASSLGPNAEAFF
>TRBV28|TRBJ2-7
CASSDPRGRGQYF
>TRBV3-1/TRBV3-2|TRBJ1-2
CASSQDIGRRYGYTF
>TRBV7-2|TRBJ2-2
CASSSPGPGGGAGELFF
>TRBV30|TRBJ1-2
CAWSAQAYGYTF
>TRBV9|TRBJ1-5
CASSVDGGEGQPQHF